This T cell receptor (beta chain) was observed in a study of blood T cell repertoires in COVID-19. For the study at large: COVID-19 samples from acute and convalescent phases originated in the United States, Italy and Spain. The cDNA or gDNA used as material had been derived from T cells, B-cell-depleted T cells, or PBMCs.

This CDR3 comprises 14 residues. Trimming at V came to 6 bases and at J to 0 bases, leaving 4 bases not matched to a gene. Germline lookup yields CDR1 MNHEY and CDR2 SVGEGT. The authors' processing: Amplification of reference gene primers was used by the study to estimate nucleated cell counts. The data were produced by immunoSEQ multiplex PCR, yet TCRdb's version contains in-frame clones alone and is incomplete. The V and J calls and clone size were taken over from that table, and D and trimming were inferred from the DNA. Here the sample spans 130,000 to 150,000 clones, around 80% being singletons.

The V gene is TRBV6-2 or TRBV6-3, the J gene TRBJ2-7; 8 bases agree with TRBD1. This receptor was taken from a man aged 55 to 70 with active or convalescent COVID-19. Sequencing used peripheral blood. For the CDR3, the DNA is TGTGCCAGCAGCCCCGACAGGGGCTCCTACGAGCAGTACTTC. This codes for CASSPDRGSYEQYF.